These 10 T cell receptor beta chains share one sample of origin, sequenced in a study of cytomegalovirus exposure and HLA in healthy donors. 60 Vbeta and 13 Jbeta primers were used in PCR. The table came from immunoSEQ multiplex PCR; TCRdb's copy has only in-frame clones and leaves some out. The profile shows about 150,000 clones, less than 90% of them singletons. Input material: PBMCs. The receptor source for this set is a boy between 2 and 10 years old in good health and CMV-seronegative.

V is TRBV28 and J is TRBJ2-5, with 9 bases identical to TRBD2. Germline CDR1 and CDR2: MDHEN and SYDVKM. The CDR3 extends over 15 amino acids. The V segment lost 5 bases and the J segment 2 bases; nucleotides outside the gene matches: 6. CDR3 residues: CASSPAGGVQETQYF. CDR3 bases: TGTGCCAGCAGTCCCGCGGGGGGGGTACAAGAGACCCAGTACTTC.

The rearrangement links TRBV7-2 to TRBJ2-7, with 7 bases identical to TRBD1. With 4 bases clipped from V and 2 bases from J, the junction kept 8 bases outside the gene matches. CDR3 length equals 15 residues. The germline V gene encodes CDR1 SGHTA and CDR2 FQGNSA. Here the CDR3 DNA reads TGTGCCAGCAGCTACCGGACAGGCTCCCCCTACGAGCAGTACTTC. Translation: CASSYRTGSPYEQYF.

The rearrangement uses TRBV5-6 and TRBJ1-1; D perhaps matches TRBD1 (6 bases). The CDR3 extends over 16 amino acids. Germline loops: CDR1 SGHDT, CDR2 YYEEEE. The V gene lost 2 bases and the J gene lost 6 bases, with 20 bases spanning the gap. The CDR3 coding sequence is TGTGCCAGCAGCTTCCGTGGGACAATCTATTCGGCTGAAGCTTTCTTT. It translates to CASSFRGTIYSAEAFF.

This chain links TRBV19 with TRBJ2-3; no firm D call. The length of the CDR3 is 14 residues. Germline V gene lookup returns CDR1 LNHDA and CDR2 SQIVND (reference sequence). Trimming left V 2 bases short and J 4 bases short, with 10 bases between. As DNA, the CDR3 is TGTGCCAGTAGTATACTGCCTAGTGCAGATACGCAGTATTTT. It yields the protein CASSILPSADTQYF.

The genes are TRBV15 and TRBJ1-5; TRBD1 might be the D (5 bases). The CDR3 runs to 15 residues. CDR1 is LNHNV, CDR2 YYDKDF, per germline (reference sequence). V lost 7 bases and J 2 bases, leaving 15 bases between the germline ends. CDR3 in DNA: TGTGCCACCACCCTCAGGGATTCGGGCAATCAGCCCCAGCATTTT. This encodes CATTLRDSGNQPQHF.

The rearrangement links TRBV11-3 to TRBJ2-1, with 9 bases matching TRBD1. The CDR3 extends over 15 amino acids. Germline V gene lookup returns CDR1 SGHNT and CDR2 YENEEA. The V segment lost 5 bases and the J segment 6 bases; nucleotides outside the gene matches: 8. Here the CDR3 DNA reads TGTGCCAGCAGCGTAACGGGACAGGGATTCAATGAGCAGTTCTTC. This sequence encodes CASSVTGQGFNEQFF.

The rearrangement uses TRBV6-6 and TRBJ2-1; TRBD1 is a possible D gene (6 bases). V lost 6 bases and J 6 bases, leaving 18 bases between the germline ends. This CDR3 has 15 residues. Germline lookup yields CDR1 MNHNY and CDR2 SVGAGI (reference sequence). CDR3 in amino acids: CASRDGRGPGNEQFF. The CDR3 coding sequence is TGTGCCAGCAGGGACGGCAGGGGCCCTGGCAATGAGCAGTTCTTC.

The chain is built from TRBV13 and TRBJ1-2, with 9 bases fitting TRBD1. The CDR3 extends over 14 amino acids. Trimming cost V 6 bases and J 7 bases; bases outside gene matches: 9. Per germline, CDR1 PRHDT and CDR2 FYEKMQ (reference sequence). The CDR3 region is CASRPLGTGFGYTF. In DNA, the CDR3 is TGTGCCAGCAGACCACTCGGGACAGGGTTTGGCTACACCTTC.

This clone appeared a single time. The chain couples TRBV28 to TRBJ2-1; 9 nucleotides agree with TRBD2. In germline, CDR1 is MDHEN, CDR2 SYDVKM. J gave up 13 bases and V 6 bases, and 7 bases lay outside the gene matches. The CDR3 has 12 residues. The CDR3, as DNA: TGTGCCAGCAGAACCGGGACTAGCTCCCAGTTCTTC. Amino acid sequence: CASRTGTSSQFF.

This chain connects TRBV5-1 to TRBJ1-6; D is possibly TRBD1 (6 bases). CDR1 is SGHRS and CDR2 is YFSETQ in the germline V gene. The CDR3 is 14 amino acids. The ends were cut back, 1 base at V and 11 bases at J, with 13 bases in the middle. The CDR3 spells CASSLSGGQTPLHF. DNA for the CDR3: TGCGCCAGCAGCTTGTCGGGGGGGCAGACACCCCTCCACTTT.